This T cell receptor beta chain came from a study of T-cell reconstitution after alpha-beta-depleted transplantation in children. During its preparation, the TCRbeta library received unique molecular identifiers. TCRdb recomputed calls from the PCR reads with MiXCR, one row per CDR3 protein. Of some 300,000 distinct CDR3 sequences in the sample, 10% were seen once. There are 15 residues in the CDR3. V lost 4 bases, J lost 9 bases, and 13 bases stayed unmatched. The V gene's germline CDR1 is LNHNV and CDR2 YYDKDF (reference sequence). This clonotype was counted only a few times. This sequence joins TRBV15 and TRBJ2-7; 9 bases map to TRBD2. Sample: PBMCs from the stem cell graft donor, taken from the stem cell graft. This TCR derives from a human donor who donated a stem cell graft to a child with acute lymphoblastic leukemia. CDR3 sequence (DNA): TGTGCCACCAGCAAATACAAGACTAGCGGCAACGCGCAGTACTTC. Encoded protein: CATSKYKTSGNAQYF.